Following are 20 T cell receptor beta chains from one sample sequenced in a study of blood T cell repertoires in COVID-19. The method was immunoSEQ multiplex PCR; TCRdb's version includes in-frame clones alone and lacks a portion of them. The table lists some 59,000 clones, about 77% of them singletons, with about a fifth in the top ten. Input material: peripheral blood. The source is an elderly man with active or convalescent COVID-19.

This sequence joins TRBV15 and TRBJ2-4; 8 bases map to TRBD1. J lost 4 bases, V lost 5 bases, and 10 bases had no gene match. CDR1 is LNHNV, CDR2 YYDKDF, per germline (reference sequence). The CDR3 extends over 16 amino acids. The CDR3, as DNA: TGTGCCACCAGCGAACGGACAGGGTGGAGTAAAAACATTCAGTACTTC. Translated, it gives CATSERTGWSKNIQYF.

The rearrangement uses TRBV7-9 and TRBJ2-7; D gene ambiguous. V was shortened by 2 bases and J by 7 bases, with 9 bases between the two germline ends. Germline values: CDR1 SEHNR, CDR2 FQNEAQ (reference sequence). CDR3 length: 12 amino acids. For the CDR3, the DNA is TGTGCCAGCAGCTTAAATACCGGGGAGCAGTACTTC. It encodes CASSLNTGEQYF.

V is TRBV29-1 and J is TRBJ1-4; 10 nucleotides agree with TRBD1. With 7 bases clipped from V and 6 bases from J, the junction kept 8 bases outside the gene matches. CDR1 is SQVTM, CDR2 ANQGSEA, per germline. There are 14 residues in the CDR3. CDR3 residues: CSAAETGGDEKLFF. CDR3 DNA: TGCAGCGCTGCCGAGACAGGGGGCGATGAAAAACTGTTTTTT.

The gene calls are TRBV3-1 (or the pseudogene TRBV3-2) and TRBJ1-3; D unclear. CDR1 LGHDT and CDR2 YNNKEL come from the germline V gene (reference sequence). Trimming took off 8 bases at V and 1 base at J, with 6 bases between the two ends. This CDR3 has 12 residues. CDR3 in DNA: TGTGCCAGCGGGCGATCTGGAAACACCATATATTTT. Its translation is CASGRSGNTIYF.

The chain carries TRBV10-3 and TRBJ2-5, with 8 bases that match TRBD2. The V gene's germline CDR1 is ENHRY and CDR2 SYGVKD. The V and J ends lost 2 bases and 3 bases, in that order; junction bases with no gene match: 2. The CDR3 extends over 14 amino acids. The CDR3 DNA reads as TGTGCCATCAGTGAGACTAGCGGAGAAGAGACCCAGTACTTC. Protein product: CAISETSGEETQYF.

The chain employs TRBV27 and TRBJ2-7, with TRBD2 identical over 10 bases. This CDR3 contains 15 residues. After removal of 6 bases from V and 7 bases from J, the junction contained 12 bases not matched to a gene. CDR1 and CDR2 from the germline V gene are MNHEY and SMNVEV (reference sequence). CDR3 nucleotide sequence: TGTGCCAGCAGCCACCCTAGCGGGGGACTCCGGGAGCAGTACTTC. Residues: CASSHPSGGLREQYF.

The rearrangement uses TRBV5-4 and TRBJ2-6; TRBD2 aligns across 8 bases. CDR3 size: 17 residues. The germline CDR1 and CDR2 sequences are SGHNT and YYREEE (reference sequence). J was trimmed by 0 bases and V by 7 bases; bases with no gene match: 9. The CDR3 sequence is CASGTGGPGSGANVLTF. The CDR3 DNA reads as TGTGCCAGCGGGACGGGGGGGCCTGGCTCTGGGGCCAACGTCCTGACTTTC.

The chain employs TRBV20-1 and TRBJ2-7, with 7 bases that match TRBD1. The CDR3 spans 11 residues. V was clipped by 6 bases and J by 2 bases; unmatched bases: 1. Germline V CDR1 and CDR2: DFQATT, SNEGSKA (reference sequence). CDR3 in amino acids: CSAQGAYEQYF. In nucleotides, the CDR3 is TGCAGTGCCCAGGGGGCCTACGAGCAGTACTTC.

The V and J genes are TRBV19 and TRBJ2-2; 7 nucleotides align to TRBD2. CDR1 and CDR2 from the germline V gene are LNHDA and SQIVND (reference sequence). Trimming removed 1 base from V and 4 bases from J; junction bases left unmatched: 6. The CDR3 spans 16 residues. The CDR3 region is CASSIVLASGTGELFF. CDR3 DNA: TGTGCCAGTAGTATAGTTTTGGCTAGCGGCACCGGGGAGCTGTTTTTT.

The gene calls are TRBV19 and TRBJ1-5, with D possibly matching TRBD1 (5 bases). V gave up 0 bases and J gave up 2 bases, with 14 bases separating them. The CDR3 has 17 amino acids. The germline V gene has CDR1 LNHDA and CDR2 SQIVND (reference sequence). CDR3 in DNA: TGTGCCAGTAGTATAGATCGGGGGTTGGGGGGCAATCAGCCCCAGCATTTT. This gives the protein CASSIDRGLGGNQPQHF.

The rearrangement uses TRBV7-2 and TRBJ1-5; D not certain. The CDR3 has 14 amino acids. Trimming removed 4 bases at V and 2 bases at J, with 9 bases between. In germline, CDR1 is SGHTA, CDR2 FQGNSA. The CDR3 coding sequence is TGTGCCAGCAGCTCTTATACGGGCAATCAGCCCCAGCATTTT. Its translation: CASSSYTGNQPQHF. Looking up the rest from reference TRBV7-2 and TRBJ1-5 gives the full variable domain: GAGVSQSPSNKVTEKGKDVELRCDPISGHTALYWYRQSLGQGLEFLIYFQGNSAPDKSGLPSDRFSAERTGGSVSTLTIQRTQQEDSAVYLCASSSYTGNQPQHFGDGTRLSIL.

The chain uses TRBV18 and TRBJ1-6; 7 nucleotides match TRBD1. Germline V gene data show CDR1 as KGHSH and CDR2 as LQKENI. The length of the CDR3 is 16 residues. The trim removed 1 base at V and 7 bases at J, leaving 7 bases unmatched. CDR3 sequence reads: CASSPQTGVSNSPLHF. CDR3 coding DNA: TGTGCCAGCTCACCACAAACAGGGGTATCGAATTCACCCCTCCACTTT.

The CDR3 DNA is TGTGCCAGTAGTATGGCCGGGACAGGGGGTCGGAACACTGAAGCTTTCTTT. Translation gives CASSMAGTGGRNTEAFF. V is TRBV19 and J is TRBJ1-1, with 11 bases identical to TRBD1. There are 17 residues in the CDR3. Germline V CDR1 and CDR2: LNHDA, SQIVND (reference sequence). The J segment lost 1 base and the V segment lost 3 bases, leaving 7 bases of the junction unmatched.

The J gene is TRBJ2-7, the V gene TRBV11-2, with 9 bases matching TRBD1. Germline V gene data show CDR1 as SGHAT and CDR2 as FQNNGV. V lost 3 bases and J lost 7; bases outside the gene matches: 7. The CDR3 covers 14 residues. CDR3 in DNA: TGTGCCAGCAGCTTGGACAGGGGCTGGGGGGAGCAGTACTTC. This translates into CASSLDRGWGEQYF.

CDR3 sequence: CASSGKTAYEQYF. CDR3 DNA: TGTGCCAGTTCAGGTAAAACAGCCTACGAGCAGTACTTC. The chain carries TRBV27 and TRBJ2-7, with no clear D. The V end lost 9 bases, the J end lost 2 bases, and 14 bases lay between the germline ends. CDR3 length equals 13 residues. Germline lookup yields CDR1 MNHEY and CDR2 SMNVEV (reference sequence).

This CDR3 reads CASSFDSSSPLHF. DNA of the CDR3: TGTGCCAGCAGCTTTGACAGTTCCTCACCCCTCCACTTT. V usage is TRBV5-8 and J usage is TRBJ1-6; a weak D match, TRBD1 (5 bases). The CDR3 covers 13 residues. Trimming took off 2 bases at V and 10 bases at J, with 10 bases between the two ends. The germline V gene encodes CDR1 SGHTS and CDR2 YDEGEE.

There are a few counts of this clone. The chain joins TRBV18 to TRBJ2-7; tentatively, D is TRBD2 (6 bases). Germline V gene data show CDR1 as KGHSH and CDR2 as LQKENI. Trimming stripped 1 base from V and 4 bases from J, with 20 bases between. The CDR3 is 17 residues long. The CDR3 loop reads CASSPQGSSVGLYEQYF. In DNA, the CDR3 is TGTGCCAGCTCACCACAGGGCTCTAGCGTGGGATTGTACGAGCAGTACTTC.

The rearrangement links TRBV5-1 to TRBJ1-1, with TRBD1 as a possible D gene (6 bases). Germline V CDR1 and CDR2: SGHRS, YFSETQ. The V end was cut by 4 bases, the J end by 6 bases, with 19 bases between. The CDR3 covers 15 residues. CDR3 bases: TGCGCCAGCAGCACGGACAGCGTGTTGGGTTCTGAAGCTTTCTTT. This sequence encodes CASSTDSVLGSEAFF.

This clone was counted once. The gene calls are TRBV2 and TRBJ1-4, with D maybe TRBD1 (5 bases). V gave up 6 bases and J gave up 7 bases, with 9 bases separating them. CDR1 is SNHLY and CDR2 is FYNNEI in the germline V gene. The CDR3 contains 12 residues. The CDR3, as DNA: TGTGCCAGCAGGTCGGGGGGTGAAAAACTGTTTTTT. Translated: CASRSGGEKLFF.

CDR3 bases: TGTGCTAGTGGCCCTAGGGGGAACATTCAGTACTTC. Protein sequence: CASGPRGNIQYF. This chain joins TRBV12-5 and TRBJ2-4; D might be TRBD1 (6 bases). This CDR3 is 12 amino acids long. V lost 6 bases and J lost 7, with 10 bases in between. Germline values: CDR1 LGHNT, CDR2 FRNRAP.